The source of this TCR beta chain is a study of tumor and adjacent non-tumor tissue in lung cancer. Study background: Patients comprised about a dozen adenocarcinoma, a couple of squamous cell carcinoma and 1 small cell lung cancer.

The CDR3 has 14 residues. CDR1 is MNHNY, CDR2 SVGAGI, per germline (reference sequence). In the case of this clonotype: The junction does not match germline at one end; this may be a read error.

Three rounds of nested PCR, following a modified ARM-PCR protocol, produced the TCRbeta library. TCRdb re-called the multiplex PCR reads through MiXCR, storing one row per CDR3 protein. This sample has over 130,000 distinct CDR3 sequences, with 60% to 70% found just once. No cell sorting was done before RNA was extracted from the tissue. This clonotype was obtained from a man between 60 and 75 years old with small cell lung cancer. The J gene is TRBJ2-2, the V gene TRBV6-6, with TRBD2 as a possible D gene (5 bases). Sequenced: lung tumor tissue. The CDR3 reads CASTTISNIRELFF. The CDR3 DNA sequence: TGTGCTAGCACGACTATCTCGAACATCCGGGAGCTGTTTTTT.